This T cell receptor beta chain was found in a study of cytomegalovirus exposure and HLA in healthy donors. Findings and limits, study-wide: Researchers reported that a few CMV-associated chains were confirmed in vitro as CMV antigen-specific. Rarity marked most TCR sequences, yet some public TCRs occurred in many donors. For TCR beta chains, V- and J-gene trimming was later linked to a missense DCLRE1C variant. For most TCR beta V segments, an earlier analysis put the productive rate at about 87% or about 30% of the time.

A multiplex PCR was run with 60 Vbeta primers and 13 Jbeta primers. Repertoires were generated with immunoSEQ multiplex PCR, while TCRdb's copy carries only in-frame clones and drops some. The sample yields 160,000 or so clones, around three quarters seen once. This clone has only one observation. What it recognizes is unknown. V was clipped by 0 bases and J by 2 bases, with 11 bases between them. The CDR3 has 15 amino acids. The germline CDR1 and CDR2 sequences are SGHVS and FQNEAQ. Source material: PBMCs. The chain links TRBV7-8 to TRBJ2-7; D remains unclear. The origin of this receptor is a woman aged 35 to 49 in good health and CMV-seronegative. CDR3 coding DNA: TGTGCCAGCAGCTTAGCGAAAGTGACAACCTACGAGCAGTACTTC. It is translated as CASSLAKVTTYEQYF. Based on the CDR3 plus reference TRBV7-8 and TRBJ2-7, the full variable domain is GAGVSQSPRYKVAKRGQDVALRCDPISGHVSLFWYQQALGQGPEFLTYFQNEAQLDKSGLPSDRFFAERPEGSVSTLKIQRTQQEDSAVYLCASSLAKVTTYEQYFGPGTRLTVT.